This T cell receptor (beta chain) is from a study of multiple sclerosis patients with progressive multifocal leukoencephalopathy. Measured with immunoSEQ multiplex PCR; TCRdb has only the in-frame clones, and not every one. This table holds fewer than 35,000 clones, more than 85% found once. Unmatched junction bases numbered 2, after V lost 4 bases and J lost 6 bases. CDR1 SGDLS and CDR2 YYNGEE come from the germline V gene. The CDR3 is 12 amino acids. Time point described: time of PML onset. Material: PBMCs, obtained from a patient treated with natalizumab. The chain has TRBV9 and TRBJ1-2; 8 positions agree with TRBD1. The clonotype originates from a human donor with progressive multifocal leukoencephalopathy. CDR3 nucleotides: TGTGCCAGCAGCTCGACAGGGGATGGCTACACCTTC. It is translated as CASSSTGDGYTF.